The source of this T cell receptor beta chain is a study of regulatory T cells in long-lasting Graves disease. The authors built TCR beta libraries using iRepertoire HTBI primers and Arm-PCR of CDR3 regions. Each CDR3 protein gets one entry after TCRdb re-called the multiplex PCR reads with MiXCR. Of roughly 420,000 distinct CDR3 sequences in the sample, approximately 16% were seen once. Germline lookup yields CDR1 MNHEY and CDR2 SMNVEV (reference sequence). The CDR3 spans 15 residues. The sample's time point: newly diagnosed GD, antithyroid drugs for less than 3 months. From PBMCs, RNA was extracted and then used to make the TCR library. Remarks on this clonotype: A read error may account for a junction end that differs from germline.

These same data were also listed under a study on T cells in Graves' hyperthyroidism and ophthalmopathy.

This sequence joins TRBV27 and TRBJ2-2; 8 bases match TRBD1. This sequence was found in a woman younger than 30 with Graves disease. The starting material was peripheral blood mononuclear cells (PBMCs), obtained at new diagnosis, from a patient treated with antithyroid drugs. The CDR3 here is CASSHTGGSTGELSF. CDR3 in DNA: TGTGCCAGCAGTCACACAGGGGGGTCCACCGGGGAGCTGTCTTTT.